This T cell receptor (beta chain) was identified during a study of blood T cell repertoires in COVID-19. Study context: Donors in the United States, Italy and Spain gave samples during acute or convalescent COVID-19. T cells, B-cell-depleted T cells, or PBMCs supplied cDNA or gDNA.

CDR3 length equals 13 residues. V dropped 6 bases and J dropped 1 base, with 9 bases sitting between them. Assay used: immunoSEQ multiplex PCR; TCRdb lists only in-frame clones, some missing. The repertoire has about 190,000 clones, roughly 84% of them found once; the top ten carry less than 20%. The material sequenced was peripheral blood. The gene calls are TRBV12-3 or TRBV12-4 and TRBJ1-1; D ambiguous. This clonotype was sampled from a human donor in a cohort sampled during active COVID-19. The CDR3 spells CASSTQTNTEAFF. For the CDR3, the DNA is TGTGCCAGCAGCACACAAACGAACACTGAAGCTTTCTTT.